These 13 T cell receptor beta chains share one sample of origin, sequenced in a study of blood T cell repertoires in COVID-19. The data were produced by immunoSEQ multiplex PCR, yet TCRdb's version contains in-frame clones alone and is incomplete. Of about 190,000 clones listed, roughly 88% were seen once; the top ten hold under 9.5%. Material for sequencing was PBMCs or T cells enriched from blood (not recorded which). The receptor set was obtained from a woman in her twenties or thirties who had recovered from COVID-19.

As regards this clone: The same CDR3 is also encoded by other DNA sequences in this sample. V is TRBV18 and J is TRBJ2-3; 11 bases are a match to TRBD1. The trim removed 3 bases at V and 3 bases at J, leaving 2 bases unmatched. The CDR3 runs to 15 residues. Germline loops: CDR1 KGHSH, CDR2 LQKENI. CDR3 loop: CASSPGTGGTDTQYF. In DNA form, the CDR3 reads TGTGCCAGCTCACCGGGGACAGGGGGAACAGATACGCAGTATTTT.

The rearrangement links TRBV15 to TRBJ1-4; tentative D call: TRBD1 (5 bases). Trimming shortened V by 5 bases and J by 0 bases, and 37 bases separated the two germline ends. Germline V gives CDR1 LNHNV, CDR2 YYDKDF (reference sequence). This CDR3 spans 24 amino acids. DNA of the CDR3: TGTGCCACCAGCTACCCCCTTCGCTCCGGCAGGGTTAGTTCTGGGGGGGCAACTAATGAAAAACTGTTTTTT. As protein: CATSYPLRSGRVSSGGATNEKLFF.

The CDR3 here is CASTTGADRYNEQFF. In nucleotides, the CDR3 is TGTGCCAGCACGACAGGGGCCGACAGATACAATGAGCAGTTCTTC. V gene TRBV3-1 (or the pseudogene TRBV3-2) combines with J gene TRBJ2-1; 8 nucleotides match TRBD1. Germline V gene data show CDR1 as LGHDT and CDR2 as YNNKEL (reference sequence). The V gene end was trimmed by 7 bases and the J gene end by 4 bases; junction bases not matched to a gene: 9. The CDR3 covers 15 residues.

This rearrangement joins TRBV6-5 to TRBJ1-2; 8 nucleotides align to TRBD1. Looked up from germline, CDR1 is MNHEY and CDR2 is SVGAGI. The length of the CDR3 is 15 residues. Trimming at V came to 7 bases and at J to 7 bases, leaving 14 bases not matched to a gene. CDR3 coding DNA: TGTGCCAGCACCGAATCCGGGACAGGATTTTCTGGCTACACCTTC. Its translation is CASTESGTGFSGYTF.

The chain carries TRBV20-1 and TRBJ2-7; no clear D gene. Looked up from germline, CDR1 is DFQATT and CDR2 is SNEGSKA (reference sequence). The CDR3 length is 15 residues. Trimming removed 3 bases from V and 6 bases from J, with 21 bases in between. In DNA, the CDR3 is TGCAGTGCTAGTTTGACGTTAACCAACCCTAGCGAGCAGTACTTC. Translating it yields CSASLTLTNPSEQYF.

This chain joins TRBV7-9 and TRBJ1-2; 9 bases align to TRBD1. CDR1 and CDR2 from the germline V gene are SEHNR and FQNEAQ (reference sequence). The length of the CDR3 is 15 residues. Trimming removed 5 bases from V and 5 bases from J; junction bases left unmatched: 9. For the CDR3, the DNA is TGTGCCAGCAGCCCACGGGACAGGGCAGCTTATGGCTACACCTTC. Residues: CASSPRDRAAYGYTF.

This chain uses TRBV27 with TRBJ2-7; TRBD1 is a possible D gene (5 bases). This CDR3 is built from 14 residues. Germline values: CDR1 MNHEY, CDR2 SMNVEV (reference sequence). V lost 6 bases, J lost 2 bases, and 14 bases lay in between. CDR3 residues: CASSKQEKTYEQYF. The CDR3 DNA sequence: TGTGCCAGCAGCAAACAGGAGAAGACCTACGAGCAGTACTTC.

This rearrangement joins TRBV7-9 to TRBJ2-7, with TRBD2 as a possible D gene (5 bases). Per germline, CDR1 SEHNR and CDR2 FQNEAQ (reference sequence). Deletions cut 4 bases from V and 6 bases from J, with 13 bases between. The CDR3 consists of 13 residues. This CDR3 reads CASSSVWEREQYF. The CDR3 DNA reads TGTGCCAGCAGCTCGGTCTGGGAGCGCGAGCAGTACTTC.

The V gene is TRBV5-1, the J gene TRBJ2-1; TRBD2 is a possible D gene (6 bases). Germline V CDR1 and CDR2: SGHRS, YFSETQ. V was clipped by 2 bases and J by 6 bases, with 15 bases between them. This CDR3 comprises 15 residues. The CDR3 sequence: CASSFDAGSVNEQFF. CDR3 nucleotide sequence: TGCGCCAGCAGCTTTGATGCGGGAAGTGTCAATGAGCAGTTCTTC.

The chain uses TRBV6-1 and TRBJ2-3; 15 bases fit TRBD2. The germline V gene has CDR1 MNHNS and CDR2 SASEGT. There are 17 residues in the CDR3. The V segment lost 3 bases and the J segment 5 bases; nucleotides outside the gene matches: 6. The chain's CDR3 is CASSETGTSGRQDTQYF. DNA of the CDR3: TGTGCCAGCAGTGAGACCGGGACTAGCGGGAGGCAAGATACGCAGTATTTT.

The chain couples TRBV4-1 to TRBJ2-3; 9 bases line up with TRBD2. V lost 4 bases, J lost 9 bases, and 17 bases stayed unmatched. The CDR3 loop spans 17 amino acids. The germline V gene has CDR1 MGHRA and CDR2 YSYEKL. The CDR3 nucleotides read TGCGCCAGCAGCCCCCCCGGGGGGACTAGCAGCGGTTGGACGCAGTATTTT. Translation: CASSPPGGTSSGWTQYF.

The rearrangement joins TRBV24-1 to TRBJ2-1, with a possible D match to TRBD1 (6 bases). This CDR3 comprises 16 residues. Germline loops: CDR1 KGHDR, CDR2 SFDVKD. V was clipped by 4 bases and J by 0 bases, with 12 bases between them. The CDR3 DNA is TGTGCCACCAGTGAAAAGGACAGATCCTCCTACAATGAGCAGTTCTTC. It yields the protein CATSEKDRSSYNEQFF.

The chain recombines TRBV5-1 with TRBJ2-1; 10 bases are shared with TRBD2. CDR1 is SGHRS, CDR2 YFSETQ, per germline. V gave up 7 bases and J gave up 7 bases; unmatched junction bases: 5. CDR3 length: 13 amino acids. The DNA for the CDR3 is TGCGCCAGCTCGGGACTAGCGTATAATGAGCAGTTCTTC. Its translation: CASSGLAYNEQFF.